A single sample is the source of the 5 T cell receptor beta chains below, sequenced in a study of CD8 T cells in Susac syndrome. The authors reverse transcribed roughly 0.5 to 1 ug RNA with random hexamers. Each CDR3 protein is one row after TCRdb ran MiXCR on the immunoSEQ multiplex PCR reads. This table holds 100,000 to 150,000 distinct CDR3 sequences, around 94% found once. The material sequenced was CD8+ T cells from PBMCs. These receptor sequences come from a human donor with Susac syndrome.

The chain recombines TRBV7-9 with TRBJ2-5; no clear D gene. CDR1 SEHNR and CDR2 FQNEAQ come from the germline V gene (reference sequence). This CDR3 is 12 amino acids long. V dropped 1 base and J dropped 5 bases, with 5 bases sitting between them. This chain's CDR3 is CASSLGYETQYF. CDR3 DNA: TGTGCCAGCAGCTTAGGCTACGAGACCCAGTACTTC.

V usage is TRBV5-1 and J usage is TRBJ1-1; TRBD1 aligns across 7 bases. CDR1 SGHRS and CDR2 YFSETQ come from the germline V gene. With 9 bases clipped from V and 2 bases from J, the junction kept 4 bases outside the gene matches. The CDR3 has 12 amino acids. CDR3 protein: CATRDSNTEAFF. The CDR3 coding sequence is TGCGCCACCCGGGACAGCAACACTGAAGCTTTCTTT.

This chain uses TRBV12-3 or TRBV12-4 with TRBJ2-2; TRBD2 might be the D (6 bases). Trimming shortened V by 2 bases and J by 6 bases, and 10 bases separated the two germline ends. This CDR3 has 14 amino acids. In DNA form, the CDR3 reads TGTGCCAGCAGTTTAACCGGGACTCCCGGGGAGCTGTTTTTT. Translated, it gives CASSLTGTPGELFF.

This chain joins TRBV19 and TRBJ1-1; D might be TRBD1 (6 bases). Trimming took off 5 bases at V and 0 bases at J, with 13 bases between the two ends. Germline V gene lookup returns CDR1 LNHDA and CDR2 SQIVND (reference sequence). The CDR3 contains 15 residues. The DNA for the CDR3 is TGTGCCAGTAGTGGACAGAAAAGAATGAACACTGAAGCTTTCTTT. Translated: CASSGQKRMNTEAFF.

This clonotype was observed once. The J gene is TRBJ1-5, the V gene TRBV29-1, with 11 bases fitting TRBD1. CDR1 is SQVTM and CDR2 is ANQGSEA in the germline V gene. CDR3 length equals 13 residues. V gave up 6 bases and J gave up 7 bases; unmatched junction bases: 5. CDR3 sequence (DNA): TGCAGCGTAGGACAGGGGGCGGGACAGCCCCAGCATTTT. Its protein product is CSVGQGAGQPQHF.